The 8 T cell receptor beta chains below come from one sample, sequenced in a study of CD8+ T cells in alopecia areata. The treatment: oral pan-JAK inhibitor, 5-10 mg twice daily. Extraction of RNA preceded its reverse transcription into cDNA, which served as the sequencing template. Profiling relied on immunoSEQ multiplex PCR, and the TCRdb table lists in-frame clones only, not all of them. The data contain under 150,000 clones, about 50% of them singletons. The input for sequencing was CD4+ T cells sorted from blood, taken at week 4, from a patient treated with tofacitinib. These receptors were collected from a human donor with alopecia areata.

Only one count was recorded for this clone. CDR3: CASSFSSQSNQPQHF. The CDR3 DNA reads TGTGCCAGCAGCTTCTCCAGCCAAAGCAATCAGCCCCAGCATTTT. This sequence joins TRBV7-8 and TRBJ1-5, with D unresolved. Trimming left V 3 bases short and J 1 base short, with 10 bases between. CDR1 and CDR2 (germline): SGHVS, FQNEAQ. The CDR3 totals 15 residues.

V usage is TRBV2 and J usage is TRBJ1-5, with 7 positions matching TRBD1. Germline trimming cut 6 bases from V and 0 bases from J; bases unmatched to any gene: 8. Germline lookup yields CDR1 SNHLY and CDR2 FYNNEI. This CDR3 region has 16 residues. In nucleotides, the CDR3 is TGTGCCAGCAGCCGGGGACAGAGATATAGCAATCAGCCCCAGCATTTT. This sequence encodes CASSRGQRYSNQPQHF.

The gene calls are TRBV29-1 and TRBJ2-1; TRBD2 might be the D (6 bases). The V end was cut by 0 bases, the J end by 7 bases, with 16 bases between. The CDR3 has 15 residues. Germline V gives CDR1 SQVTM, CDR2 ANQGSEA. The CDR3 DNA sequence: TGCAGCGTTGAAGACGAACTAGCAAGACAAAATGAGCAGTTCTTC. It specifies CSVEDELARQNEQFF.

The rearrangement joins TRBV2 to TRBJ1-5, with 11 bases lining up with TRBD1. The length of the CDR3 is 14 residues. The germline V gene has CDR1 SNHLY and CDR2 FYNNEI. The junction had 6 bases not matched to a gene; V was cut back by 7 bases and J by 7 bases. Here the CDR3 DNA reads TGTGCCAGCAATCGGGACAGGGGGTTACAGCCCCAGCATTTT. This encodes CASNRDRGLQPQHF.

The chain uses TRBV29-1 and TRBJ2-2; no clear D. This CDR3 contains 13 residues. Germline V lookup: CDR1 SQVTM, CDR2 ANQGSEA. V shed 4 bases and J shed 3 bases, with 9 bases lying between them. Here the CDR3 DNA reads TGCAGCGTTGCCCTTGCGCACACCGGGGAGCTGTTTTTT. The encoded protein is CSVALAHTGELFF.

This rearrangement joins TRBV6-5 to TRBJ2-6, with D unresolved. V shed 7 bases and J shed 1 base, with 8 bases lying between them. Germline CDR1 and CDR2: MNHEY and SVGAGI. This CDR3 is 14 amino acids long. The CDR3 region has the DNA TGTGCCAGCACTGAGAATTCTGGGGCCAACGTCCTGACTTTC. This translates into CASTENSGANVLTF.

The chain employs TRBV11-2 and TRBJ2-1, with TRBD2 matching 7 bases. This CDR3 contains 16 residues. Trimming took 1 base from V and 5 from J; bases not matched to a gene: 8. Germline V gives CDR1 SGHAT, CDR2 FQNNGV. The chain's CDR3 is CASSLGRERANNEQFF. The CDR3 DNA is TGTGCCAGCAGCTTAGGGCGGGAGAGGGCGAACAATGAGCAGTTCTTC.

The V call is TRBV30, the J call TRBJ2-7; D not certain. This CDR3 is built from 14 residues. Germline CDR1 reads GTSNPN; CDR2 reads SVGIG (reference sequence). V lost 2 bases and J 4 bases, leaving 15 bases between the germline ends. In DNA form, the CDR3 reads TGTGCCTGGAGTCCCAACACCCAGGTATACGAGCAGTACTTC. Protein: CAWSPNTQVYEQYF.